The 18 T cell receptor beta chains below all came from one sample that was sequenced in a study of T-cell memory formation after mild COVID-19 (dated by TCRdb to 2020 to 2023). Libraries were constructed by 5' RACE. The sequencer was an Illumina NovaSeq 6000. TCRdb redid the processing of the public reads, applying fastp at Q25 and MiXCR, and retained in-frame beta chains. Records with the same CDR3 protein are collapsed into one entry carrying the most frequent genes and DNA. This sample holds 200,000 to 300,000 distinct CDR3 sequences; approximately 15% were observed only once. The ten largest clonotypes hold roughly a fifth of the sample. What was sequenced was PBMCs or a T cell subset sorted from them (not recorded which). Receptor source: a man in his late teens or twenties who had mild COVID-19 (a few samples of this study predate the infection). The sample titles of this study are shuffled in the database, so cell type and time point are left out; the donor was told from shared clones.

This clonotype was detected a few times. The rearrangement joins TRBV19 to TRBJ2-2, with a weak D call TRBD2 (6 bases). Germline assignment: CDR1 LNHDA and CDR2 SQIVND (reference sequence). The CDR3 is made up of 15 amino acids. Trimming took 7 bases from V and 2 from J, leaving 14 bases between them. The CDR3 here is CASTPGLLNTGELFF. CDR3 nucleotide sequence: TGTGCCAGTACCCCGGGACTTCTTAACACCGGGGAGCTGTTTTTT.

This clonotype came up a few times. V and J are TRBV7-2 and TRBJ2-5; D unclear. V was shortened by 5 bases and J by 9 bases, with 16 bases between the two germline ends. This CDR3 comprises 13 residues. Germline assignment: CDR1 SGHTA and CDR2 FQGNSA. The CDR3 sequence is CASSPDPLRPQYF. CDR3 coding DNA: TGTGCCAGCAGCCCAGACCCTCTTCGTCCCCAGTACTTC.

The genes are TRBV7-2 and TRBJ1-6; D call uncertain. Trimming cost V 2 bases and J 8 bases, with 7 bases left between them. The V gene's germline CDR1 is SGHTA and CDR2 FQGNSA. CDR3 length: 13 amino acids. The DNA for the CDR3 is TGTGCCAGCAGCTTACCTTCAGATTCACCCCTCCACTTT. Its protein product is CASSLPSDSPLHF.

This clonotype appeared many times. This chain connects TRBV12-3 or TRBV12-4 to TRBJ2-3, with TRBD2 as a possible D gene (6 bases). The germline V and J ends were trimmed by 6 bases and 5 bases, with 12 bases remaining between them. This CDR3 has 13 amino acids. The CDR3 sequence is CASSGLGGDTQYF. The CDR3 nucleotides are TGTGCCAGCAGCGGACTGGGGGGAGATACGCAGTATTTT.

The CDR3 spells CASSPLTGAREQYF. The CDR3, as DNA: TGTGCCAGCTCACCATTAACAGGGGCGAGAGAGCAGTACTTC. The V and J genes are TRBV18 and TRBJ2-7; TRBD1 matches 7 bases. The CDR3 length is 14 residues. CDR1 and CDR2 from the germline V gene are KGHSH and LQKENI. The J segment lost 7 bases and the V segment lost 2 bases, leaving 8 bases of the junction unmatched.

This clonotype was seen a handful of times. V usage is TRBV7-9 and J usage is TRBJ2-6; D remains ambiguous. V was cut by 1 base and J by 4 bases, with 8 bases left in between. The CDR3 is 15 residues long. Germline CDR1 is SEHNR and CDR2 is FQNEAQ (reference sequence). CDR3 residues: CASSLGPGGANVLTF. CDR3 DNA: TGTGCCAGCAGCTTAGGTCCGGGCGGGGCCAACGTCCTGACTTTC. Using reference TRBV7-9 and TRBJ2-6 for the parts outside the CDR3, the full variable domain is DTGVSQNPRHKITKRGQNVTFRCDPISEHNRLYWYRQTLGQGPEFLTYFQNEAQLEKSRLLSDRFSAERPKGSFSTLEIQRTEQGDSAMYLCASSLGPGGANVLTFGAGSRLTVL.

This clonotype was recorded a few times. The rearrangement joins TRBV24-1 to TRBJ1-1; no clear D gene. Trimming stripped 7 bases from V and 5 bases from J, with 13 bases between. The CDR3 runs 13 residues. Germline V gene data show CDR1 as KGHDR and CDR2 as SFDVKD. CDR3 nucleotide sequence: TGTGCCACCAGAACCCCTGCGGGAACTGAAGCTTTCTTT. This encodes CATRTPAGTEAFF.

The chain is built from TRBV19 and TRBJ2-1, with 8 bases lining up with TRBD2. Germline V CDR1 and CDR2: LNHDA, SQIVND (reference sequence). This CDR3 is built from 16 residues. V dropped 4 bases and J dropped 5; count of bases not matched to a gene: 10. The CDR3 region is CASSTPRSGGNNEQFF. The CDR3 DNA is TGTGCCAGTAGTACCCCCAGGAGCGGGGGAAACAATGAGCAGTTCTTC.

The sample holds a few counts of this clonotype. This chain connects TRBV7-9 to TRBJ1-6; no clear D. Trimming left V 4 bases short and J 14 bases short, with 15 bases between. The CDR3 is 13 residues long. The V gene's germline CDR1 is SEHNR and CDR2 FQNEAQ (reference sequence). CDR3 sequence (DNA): TGTGCCAGCAGCTCTCCCCTAGGGAATACCCTCCACTTT. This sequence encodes CASSSPLGNTLHF.

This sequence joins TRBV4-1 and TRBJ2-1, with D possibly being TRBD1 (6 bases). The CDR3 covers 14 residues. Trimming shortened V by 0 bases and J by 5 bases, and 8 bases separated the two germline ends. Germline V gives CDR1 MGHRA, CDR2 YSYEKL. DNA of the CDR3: TGCGCCAGCAGCCAAGAGGACAGACACAATGAGCAGTTCTTC. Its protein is CASSQEDRHNEQFF.

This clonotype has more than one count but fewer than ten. CDR3 bases: TGTGCCAGCAGCTTGAGACCGGACAGGGCCAGGGTCCTCCACTTT. Translating it yields CASSLRPDRARVLHF. The rearrangement uses TRBV6-6 and TRBJ1-6, with 8 bases identical to TRBD1. In germline, CDR1 is MNHNY, CDR2 SVGAGI (reference sequence). The V and J ends lost 6 bases and 15 bases, in that order; junction bases with no gene match: 16. This CDR3 contains 15 residues.

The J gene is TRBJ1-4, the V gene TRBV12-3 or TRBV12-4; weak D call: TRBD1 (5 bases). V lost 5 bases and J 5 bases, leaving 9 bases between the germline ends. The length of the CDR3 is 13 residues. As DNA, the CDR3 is TGTGCCAGCAGTGCGACAGCGAATGAAAAACTGTTTTTT. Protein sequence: CASSATANEKLFF.

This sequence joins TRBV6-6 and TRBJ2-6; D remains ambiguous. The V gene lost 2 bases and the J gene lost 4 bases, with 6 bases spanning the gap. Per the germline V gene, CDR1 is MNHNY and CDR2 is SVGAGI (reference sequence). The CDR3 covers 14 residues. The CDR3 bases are TGTGCCAGCAGTTACGGCTCGGGGGCCAACGTCCTGACTTTC. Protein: CASSYGSGANVLTF.

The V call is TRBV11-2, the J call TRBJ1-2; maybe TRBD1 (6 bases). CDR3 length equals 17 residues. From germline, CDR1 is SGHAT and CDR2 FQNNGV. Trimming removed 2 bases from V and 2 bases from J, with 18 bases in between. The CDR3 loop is CASSLLSPRTANYGYTF. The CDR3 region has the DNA TGTGCCAGCAGCTTATTATCCCCCCGGACAGCCAACTATGGCTACACCTTC.

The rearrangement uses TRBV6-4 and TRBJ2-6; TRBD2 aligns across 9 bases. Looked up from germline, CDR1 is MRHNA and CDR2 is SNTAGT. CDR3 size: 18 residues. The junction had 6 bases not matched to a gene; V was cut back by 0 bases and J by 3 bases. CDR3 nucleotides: TGTGCCAGCAGTGACTCGGGGCTAGCGGGGCATGGGGCCAACGTCCTGACTTTC. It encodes CASSDSGLAGHGANVLTF.

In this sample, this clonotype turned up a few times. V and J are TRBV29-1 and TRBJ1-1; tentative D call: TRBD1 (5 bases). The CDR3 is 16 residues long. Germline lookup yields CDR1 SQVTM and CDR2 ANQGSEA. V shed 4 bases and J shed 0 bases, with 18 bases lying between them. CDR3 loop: CSVGKGGWGMNTEAFF. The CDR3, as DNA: TGCAGCGTTGGGAAGGGAGGATGGGGCATGAACACTGAAGCTTTCTTT.

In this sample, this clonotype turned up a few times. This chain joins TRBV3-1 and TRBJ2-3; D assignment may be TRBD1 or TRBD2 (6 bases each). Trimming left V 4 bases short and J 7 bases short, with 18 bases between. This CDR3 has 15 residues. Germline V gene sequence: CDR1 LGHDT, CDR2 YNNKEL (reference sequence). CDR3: CASSRRGPGVNTQYF. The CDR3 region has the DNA TGTGCCAGCAGCCGCCGGGGGCCCGGGGTAAATACGCAGTATTTT.

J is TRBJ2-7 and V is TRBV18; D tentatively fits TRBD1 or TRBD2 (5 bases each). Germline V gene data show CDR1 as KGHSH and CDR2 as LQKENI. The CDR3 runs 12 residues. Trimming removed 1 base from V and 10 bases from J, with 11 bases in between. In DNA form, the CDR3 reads TGTGCCAGCTCACCACTCGGGGCCGCCCAGTACTTC. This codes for CASSPLGAAQYF.